This T cell receptor (beta chain) was identified during a study of T cell clonality in common variable immunodeficiency. Clones were read by immunoSEQ multiplex PCR, and TCRdb kept only the in-frame ones, dropping some. Observed are 30,000 to 40,000 clones, no singletons, with the top ten taking 3%. This clone was seen repeatedly, ten times or more. Sequencing ends 3 residues short of the CDR3 end; the germline J gene provides the rest. CDR1 is SGHVS and CDR2 is FQNEAQ in the germline V gene. V lost 9 bases and J lost 1; bases outside the gene matches: 9. The CDR3 is 16 amino acids. The chain uses TRBV7-8 and TRBJ2-1; 10 bases align to TRBD2. Material for sequencing was peripheral blood mononuclear cells. This TCR was sampled from a person between 18 and 75 years old in good health. Here the CDR3 reads CASGEREGGSYNEQFF. Partial CDR3 DNA: TGTGCCAGTGGGGAGCGGGAGGGCGGGTCCTACAATGAG. Looking up the rest from reference TRBV7-8 and TRBJ2-1 gives the full variable domain: GAGVSQSPRYKVAKRGQDVALRCDPISGHVSLFWYQQALGQGPEFLTYFQNEAQLDKSGLPSDRFFAERPEGSVSTLKIQRTQQEDSAVYLCASGEREGGSYNEQFFGPGTRLTVL.